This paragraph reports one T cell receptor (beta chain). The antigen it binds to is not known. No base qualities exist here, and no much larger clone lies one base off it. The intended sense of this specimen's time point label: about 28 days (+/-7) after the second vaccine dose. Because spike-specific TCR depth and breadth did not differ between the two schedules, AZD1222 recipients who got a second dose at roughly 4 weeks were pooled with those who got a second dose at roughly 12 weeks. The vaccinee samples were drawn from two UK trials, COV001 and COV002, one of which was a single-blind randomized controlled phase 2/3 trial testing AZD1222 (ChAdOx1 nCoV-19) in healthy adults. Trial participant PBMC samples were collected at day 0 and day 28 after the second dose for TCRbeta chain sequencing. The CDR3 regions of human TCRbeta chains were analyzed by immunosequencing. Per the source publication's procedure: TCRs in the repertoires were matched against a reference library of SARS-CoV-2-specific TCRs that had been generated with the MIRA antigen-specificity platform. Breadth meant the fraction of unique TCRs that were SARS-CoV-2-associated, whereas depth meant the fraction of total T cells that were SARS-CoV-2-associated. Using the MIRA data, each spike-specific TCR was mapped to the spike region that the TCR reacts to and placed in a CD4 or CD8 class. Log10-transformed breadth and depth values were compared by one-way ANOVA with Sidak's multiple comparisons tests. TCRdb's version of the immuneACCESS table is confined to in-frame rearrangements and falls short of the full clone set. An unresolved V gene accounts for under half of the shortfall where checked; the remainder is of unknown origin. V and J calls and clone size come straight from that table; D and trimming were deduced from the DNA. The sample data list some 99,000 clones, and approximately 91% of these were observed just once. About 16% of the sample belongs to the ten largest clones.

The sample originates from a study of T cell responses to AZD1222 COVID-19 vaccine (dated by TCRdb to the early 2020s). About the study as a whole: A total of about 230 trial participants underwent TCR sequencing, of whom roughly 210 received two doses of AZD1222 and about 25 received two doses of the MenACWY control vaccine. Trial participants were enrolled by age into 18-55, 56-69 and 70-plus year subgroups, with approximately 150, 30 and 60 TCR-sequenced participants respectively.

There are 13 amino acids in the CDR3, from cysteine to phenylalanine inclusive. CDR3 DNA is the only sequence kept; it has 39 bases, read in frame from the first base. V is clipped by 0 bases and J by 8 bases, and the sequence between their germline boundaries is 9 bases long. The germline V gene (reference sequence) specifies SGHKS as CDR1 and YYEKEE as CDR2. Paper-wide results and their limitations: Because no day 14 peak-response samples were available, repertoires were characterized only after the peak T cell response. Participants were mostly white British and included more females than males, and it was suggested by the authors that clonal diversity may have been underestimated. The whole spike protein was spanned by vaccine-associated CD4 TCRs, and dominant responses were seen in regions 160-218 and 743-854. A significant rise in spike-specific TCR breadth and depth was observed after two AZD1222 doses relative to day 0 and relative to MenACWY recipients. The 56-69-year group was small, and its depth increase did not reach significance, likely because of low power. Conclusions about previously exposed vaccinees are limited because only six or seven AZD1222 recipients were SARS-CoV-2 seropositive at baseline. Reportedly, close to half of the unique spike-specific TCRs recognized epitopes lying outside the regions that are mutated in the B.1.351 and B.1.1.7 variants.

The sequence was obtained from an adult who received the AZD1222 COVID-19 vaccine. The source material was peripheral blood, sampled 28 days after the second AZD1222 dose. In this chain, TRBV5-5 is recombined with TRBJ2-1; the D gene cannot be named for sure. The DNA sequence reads TGTGCCAGCAGCTTGGGAGTTAAGGATGAGCAGTTCTTC. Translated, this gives CASSLGVKDEQFF.